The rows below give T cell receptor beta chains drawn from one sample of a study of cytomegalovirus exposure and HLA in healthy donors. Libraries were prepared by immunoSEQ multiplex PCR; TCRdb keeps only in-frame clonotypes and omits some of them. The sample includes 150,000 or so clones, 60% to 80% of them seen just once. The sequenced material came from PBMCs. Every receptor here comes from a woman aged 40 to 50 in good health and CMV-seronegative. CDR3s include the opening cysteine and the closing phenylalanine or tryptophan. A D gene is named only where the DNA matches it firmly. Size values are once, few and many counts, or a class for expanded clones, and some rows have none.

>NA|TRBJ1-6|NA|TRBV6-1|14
TGTGCCAGCAGTCTGGGACAACTAAATTTACCCCTCCACTTT
CASSLGQLNLPLHF
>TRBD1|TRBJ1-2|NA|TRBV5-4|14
TGTGCCAGCAGCCCAGGGGGCATGGGCTATGGCTACACCTTC
CASSPGGMGYGYTF
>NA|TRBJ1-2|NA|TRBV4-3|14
TGCGCCAGCAGCCAAGATCGGGCTAACTATGGCTACACCTTC
CASSQDRANYGYTF
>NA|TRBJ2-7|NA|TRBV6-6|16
TGTGCCAGCAGTTACTCGATGGACTCGAACTCCTACGAGCAGTACTTC
CASSYSMDSNSYEQYF
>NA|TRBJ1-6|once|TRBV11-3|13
TGTGCCAGCAGCACCCGGAGGGTTTCACCCCTCCACTTT
CASSTRRVSPLHF
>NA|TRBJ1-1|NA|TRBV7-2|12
TGTGCCAGCAGCCCAACCCTCGGGGGAGCTTTCTTT
CASSPTLGGAFF
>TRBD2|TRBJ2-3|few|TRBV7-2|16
TGTGCCAGCAGTATTGGACTAGCGGGGCGCACAGATACGCAGTATTTT
CASSIGLAGRTDTQYF
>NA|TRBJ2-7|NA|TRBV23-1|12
TGCGCCAGCAGTCAAGGGCACTACGAGCAGTACTTC
CASSQGHYEQYF
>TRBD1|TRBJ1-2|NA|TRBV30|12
TGTGCCTGGAGGACAGGGGTCTATGGCTACACCTTC
CAWRTGVYGYTF
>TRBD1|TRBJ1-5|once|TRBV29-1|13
TGCAGCGTTGCTGACAGGGAGGATCAGCCCCAGCATTTT
CSVADREDQPQHF